Detailed here is one TCR beta chain. This entry belongs to a study of blood T cell repertoires in COVID-19. Study-level background: Sites in the United States, Italy and Spain provided acute and convalescent COVID-19 samples. The cDNA or gDNA used as material had been derived from T cells, B-cell-depleted T cells, or PBMCs.

The protocol was immunoSEQ multiplex PCR, while the TCRdb copy is restricted to in-frame clones and leaves out a portion. The data show about 110,000 clones, approximately 70% seen once. This CDR3 is built from 14 residues. Germline trimming cut 4 bases from V and 4 bases from J; bases unmatched to any gene: 5. CDR1 is SGHAT, CDR2 FQNNGV, per germline. This TCR came from a woman aged 40 to 50 with acute or convalescent COVID-19. Sequenced input: peripheral blood. V and J are TRBV11-2 and TRBJ1-2, with 8 bases identical to TRBD1. The DNA of the CDR3 is TGTGCCAGCAGCTCGACAGGGGACGCCTATGGCTACACCTTC. Translated: CASSSTGDAYGYTF.